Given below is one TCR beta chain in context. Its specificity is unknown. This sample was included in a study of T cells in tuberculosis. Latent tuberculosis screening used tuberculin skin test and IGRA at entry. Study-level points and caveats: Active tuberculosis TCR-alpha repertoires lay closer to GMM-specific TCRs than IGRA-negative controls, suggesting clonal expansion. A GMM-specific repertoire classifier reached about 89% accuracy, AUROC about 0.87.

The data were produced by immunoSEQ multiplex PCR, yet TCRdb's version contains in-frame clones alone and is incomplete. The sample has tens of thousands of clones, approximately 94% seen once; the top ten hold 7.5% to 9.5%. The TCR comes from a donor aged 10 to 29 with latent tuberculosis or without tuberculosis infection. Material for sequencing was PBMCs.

This chain's CDR3 is CAWETGVSYEQYF. The DNA for the CDR3 is TGTGCCTGGGAAACAGGGGTTTCCTACGAGCAGTACTTC. This rearrangement joins TRBV30 to TRBJ2-7; 7 positions agree with TRBD1. The germline V gene encodes CDR1 GTSNPN and CDR2 SVGIG (reference sequence). The V segment lost 5 bases and the J segment 1 base; nucleotides outside the gene matches: 5. There are 13 residues in the CDR3.